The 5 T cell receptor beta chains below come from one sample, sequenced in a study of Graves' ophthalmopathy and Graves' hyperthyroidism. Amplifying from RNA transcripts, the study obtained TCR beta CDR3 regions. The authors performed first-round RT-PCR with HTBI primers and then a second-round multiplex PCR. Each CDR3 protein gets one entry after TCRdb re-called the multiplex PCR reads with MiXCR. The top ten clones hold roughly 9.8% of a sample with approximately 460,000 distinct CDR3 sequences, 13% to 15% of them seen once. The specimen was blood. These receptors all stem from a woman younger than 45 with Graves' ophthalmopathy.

The CDR3 is CASSEKDRARGYF. In DNA form, the CDR3 reads TGTGCCAGCAGCGAGAAGGACAGGGCCCGTGGGTACTTC. V is TRBV6-1 and J is TRBJ2-4; 8 nucleotides agree with TRBD1. Germline V gives CDR1 MNHNS, CDR2 SASEGT. CDR3 size: 13 residues. V trimming: 6 bases; J trimming: 15 bases; junction bases outside the gene matches: 13.

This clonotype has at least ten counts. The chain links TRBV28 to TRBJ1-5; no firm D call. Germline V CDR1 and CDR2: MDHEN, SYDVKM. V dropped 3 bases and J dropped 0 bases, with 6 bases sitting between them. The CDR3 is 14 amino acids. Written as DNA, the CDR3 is TGTGCCAGCAGTTTCGGCAGTAGCAATCAGCCCCAGCATTTT. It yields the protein CASSFGSSNQPQHF.

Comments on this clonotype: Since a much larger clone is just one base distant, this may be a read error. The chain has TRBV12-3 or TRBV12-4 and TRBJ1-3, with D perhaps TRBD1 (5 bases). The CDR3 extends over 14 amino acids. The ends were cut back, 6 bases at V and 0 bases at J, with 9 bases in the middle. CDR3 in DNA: TGTGCCAGCAGGGGGGGATTCTCTGGAAACACCATATATTTT. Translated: CASRGGFSGNTIYF.

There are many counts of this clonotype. Written as DNA, the CDR3 is TGTGCCAGCACCGAACCCAGGGGCCTGAGGACTGAAGCTTTCTTT. Its protein product is CASTEPRGLRTEAFF. V is TRBV6-2 or TRBV6-3 and J is TRBJ1-1; maybe TRBD1 (6 bases). The CDR3 is 15 residues long. V was trimmed by 7 bases and J by 5 bases, leaving 20 bases between them. In germline, CDR1 is MNHEY, CDR2 SVGEGT.

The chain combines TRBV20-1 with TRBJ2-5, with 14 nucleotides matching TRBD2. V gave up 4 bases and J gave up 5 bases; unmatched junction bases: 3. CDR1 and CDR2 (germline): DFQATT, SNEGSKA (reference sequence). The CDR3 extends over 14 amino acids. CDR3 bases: TGCAGTGCTAAAGGGACTAGCGGGAGTGAGACCCAGTACTTC. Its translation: CSAKGTSGSETQYF.